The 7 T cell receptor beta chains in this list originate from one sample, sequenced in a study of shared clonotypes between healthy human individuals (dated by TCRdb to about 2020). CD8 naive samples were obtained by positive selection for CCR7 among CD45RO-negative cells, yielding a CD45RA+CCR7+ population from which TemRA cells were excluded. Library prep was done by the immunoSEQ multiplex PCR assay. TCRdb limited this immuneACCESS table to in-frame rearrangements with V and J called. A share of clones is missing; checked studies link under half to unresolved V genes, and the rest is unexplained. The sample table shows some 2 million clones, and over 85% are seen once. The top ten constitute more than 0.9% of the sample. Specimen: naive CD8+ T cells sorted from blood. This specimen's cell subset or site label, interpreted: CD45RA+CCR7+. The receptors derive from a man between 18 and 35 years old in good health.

CDR3 in amino acids: CASRPWGPGSYNEQFF. The CDR3 nucleotides read TGTGCCAGCAGACCATGGGGGCCGGGCTCCTACAATGAGCAGTTCTTC. V gene TRBV27 combines with J gene TRBJ2-1, with D maybe TRBD1 (6 bases). Deletions cut 6 bases from V and 0 bases from J, with 15 bases between. The CDR3 covers 16 residues. Germline CDR1 and CDR2: MNHEY and SMNVEV (reference sequence).

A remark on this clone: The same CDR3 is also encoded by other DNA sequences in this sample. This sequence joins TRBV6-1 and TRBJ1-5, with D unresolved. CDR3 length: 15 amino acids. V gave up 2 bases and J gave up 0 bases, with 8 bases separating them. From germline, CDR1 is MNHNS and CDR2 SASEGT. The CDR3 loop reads CASSELRHSNQPQHF. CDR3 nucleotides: TGTGCCAGCAGTGAACTCCGCCATAGCAATCAGCCCCAGCATTTT.

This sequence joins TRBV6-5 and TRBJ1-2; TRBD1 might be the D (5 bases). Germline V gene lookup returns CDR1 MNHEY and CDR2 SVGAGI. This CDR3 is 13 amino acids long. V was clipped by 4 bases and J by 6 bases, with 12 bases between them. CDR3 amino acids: CASSWGGADGYTF. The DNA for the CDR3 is TGTGCCAGCAGTTGGGGGGGAGCAGATGGCTACACCTTC.

CDR3 sequence (DNA): TGTGCCAGTAGTATAGTTGGGTCGAATACCCAGGAGCAGTACTTC. Its protein product is CASSIVGSNTQEQYF. This chain links TRBV19 with TRBJ2-7; D is uncertain. CDR1 and CDR2 from the germline V gene are LNHDA and SQIVND (reference sequence). The CDR3 is made up of 15 amino acids. Trimming took off 1 base at V and 7 bases at J, with 17 bases between the two ends.

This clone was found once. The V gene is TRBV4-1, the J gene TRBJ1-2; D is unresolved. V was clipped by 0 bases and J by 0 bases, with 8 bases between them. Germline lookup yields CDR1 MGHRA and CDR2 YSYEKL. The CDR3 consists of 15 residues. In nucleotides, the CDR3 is TGCGCCAGCAGCCAAGAGGGTTTCGCTAACTATGGCTACACCTTC. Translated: CASSQEGFANYGYTF.

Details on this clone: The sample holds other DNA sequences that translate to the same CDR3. CDR3 residues: CASSLGGTNQPQHF. For the CDR3, the DNA is TGTGCCAGCAGCTTGGGAGGGACCAATCAGCCCCAGCATTTT. J is TRBJ1-5 and V is TRBV7-9, with TRBD1 as a possible D gene (5 bases). The V gene lost 3 bases and the J gene lost 3 bases, with 9 bases spanning the gap. Germline CDR1 is SEHNR and CDR2 is FQNEAQ (reference sequence). This CDR3 is built from 14 residues.

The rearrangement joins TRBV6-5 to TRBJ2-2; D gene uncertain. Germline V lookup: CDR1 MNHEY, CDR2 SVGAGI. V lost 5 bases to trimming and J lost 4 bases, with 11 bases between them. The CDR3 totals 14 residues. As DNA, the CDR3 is TGTGCCAGCAGTCTAACCCCGGTCACCGGGGAGCTGTTTTTT. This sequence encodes CASSLTPVTGELFF.